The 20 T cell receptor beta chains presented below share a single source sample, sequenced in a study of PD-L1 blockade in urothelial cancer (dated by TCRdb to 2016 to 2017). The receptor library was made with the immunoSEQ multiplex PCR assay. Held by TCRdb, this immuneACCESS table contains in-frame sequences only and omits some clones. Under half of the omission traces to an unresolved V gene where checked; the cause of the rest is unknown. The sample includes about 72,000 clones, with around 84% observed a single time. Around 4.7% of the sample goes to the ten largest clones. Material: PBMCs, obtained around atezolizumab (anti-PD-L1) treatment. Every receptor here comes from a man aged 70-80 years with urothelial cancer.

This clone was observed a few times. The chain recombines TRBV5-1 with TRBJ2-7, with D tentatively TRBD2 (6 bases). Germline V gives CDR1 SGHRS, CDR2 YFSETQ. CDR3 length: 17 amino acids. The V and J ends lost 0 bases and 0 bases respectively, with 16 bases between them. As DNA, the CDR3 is TGCGCCAGCAGCTTGGCTTTCGCTTCGGGGGACTCCTACGAGCAGTACTTC. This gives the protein CASSLAFASGDSYEQYF.

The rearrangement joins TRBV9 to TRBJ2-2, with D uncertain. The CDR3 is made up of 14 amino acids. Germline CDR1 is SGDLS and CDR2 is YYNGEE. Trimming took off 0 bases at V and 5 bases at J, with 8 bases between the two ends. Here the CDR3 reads CASSVAFGTGELFF. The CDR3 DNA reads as TGTGCCAGCAGCGTAGCCTTCGGGACCGGGGAGCTGTTTTTT.

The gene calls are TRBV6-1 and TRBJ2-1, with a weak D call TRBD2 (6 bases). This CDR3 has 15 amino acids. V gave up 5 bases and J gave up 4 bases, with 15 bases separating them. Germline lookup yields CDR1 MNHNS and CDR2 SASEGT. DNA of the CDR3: TGTGCCAGCAGTTTAGCGGCCACGAGTTACAATGAGCAGTTCTTC. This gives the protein CASSLAATSYNEQFF.

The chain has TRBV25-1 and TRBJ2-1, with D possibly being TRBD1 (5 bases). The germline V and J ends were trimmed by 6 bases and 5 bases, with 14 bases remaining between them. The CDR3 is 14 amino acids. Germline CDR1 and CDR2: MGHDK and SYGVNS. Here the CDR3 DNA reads TGTGCCAGCAGAGGGCAGGGTGTCCACAATGAGCAGTTCTTC. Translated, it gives CASRGQGVHNEQFF. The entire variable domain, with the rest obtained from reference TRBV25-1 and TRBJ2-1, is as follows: EADIYQTPRYLVIGTGKKITLECSQTMGHDKMYWYQQDPGMELHLIHYSYGVNSTEKGDLSSESTVSRIRTEHFPLTLESARPSHTSQYLCASRGQGVHNEQFFGPGTRLTVL.

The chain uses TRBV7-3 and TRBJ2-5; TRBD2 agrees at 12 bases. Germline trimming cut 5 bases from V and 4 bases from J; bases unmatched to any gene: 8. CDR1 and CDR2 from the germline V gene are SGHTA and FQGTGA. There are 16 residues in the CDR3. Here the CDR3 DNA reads TGTGCCAGCAGCCTAGGACTAGCGGGAACGGGAGAGACCCAGTACTTC. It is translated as CASSLGLAGTGETQYF. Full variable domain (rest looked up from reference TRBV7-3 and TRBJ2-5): GAGVSQTPSNKVTEKGKYVELRCDPISGHTALYWYRQSLGQGPEFLIYFQGTGAADDSGLPNDRFFAVRPEGSVSTLKIQRTERGDSAVYLCASSLGLAGTGETQYFGPGTRLLVL.

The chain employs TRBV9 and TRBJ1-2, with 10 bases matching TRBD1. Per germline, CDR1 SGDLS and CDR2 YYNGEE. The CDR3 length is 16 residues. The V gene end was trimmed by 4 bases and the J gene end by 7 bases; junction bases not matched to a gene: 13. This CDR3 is CASSNGQGDGVGGYTF. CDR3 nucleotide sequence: TGTGCCAGCAGCAACGGACAGGGGGATGGGGTCGGTGGCTACACCTTC.

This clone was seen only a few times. CDR3 bases: TGCGCCAGCAGCTTGGCGGGGCGGACTAGCGGACAAGAGACCCAGTACTTC. Its translation: CASSLAGRTSGQETQYF. V gene TRBV5-1 combines with J gene TRBJ2-5; TRBD2 agrees at 10 bases. CDR3 length equals 17 residues. Per germline, CDR1 SGHRS and CDR2 YFSETQ. V gave up 0 bases and J gave up 2 bases; unmatched junction bases: 7.

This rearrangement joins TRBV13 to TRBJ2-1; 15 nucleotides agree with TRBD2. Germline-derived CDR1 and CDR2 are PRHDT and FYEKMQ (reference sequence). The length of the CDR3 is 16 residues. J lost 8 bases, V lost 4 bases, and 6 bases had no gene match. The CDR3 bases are TGTGCCAGCAGCTCGGGGACTAGCGGGAGGCGGGATGAGCAGTTCTTC. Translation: CASSSGTSGRRDEQFF.

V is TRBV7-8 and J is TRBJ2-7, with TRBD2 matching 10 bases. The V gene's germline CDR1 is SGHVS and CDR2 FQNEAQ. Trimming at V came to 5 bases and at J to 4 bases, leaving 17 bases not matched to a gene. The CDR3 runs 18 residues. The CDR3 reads CASSPTWGASGRGYEQYF. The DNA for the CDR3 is TGTGCCAGCAGCCCGACTTGGGGGGCTAGCGGGAGAGGTTACGAGCAGTACTTC.

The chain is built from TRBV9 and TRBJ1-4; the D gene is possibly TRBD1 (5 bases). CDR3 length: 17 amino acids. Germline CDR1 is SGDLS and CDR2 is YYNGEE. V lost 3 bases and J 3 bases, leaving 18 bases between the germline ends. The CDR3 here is CASSAGEGRNPNEKLFF. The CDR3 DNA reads TGTGCCAGCAGCGCGGGAGAGGGGCGGAACCCTAATGAAAAACTGTTTTTT.

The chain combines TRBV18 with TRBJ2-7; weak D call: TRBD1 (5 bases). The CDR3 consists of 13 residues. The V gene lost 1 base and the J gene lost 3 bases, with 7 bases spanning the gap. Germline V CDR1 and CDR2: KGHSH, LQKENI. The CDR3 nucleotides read TGTGCCAGCTCACCACAAGGGGACTACGAGCAGTACTTC. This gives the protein CASSPQGDYEQYF.

The CDR3 spells CASSPQSGVGSYEQYF. For the CDR3, the DNA is TGTGCCAGCAGCCCCCAGTCGGGGGTTGGGTCCTACGAGCAGTACTTC. The chain carries TRBV5-5 and TRBJ2-7, with D perhaps matching TRBD2 (6 bases). Germline V CDR1 and CDR2: SGHKS, YYEKEE (reference sequence). The V and J ends lost 4 bases and 1 base respectively, with 18 bases between them. The CDR3 is 16 residues long.

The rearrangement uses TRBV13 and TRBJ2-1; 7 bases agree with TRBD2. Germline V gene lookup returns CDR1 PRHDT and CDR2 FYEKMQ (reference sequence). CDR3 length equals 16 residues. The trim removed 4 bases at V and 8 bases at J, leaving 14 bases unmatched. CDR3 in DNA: TGTGCCAGCAGCTATACCAAGCGGGGACGCGGGGATGAGCAGTTCTTC. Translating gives CASSYTKRGRGDEQFF.

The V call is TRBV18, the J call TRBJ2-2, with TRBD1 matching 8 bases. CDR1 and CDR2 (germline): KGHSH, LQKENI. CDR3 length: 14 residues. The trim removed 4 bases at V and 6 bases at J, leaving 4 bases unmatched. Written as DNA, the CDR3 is TGTGCCAGCTCACTCGGACAGGGTTCCGGGGAGCTGTTTTTT. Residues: CASSLGQGSGELFF.

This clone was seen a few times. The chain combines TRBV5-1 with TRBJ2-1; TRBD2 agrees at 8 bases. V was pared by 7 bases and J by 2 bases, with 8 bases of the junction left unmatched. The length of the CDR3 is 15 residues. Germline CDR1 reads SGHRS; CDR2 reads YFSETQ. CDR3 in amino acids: CASWPGGAPYNEQFF. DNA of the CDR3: TGCGCCAGCTGGCCGGGGGGGGCGCCCTACAATGAGCAGTTCTTC.

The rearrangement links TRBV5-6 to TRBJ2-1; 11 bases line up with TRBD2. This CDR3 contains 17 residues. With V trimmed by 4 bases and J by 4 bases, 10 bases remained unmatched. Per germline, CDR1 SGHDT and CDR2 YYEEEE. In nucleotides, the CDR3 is TGTGCCAGCAGCGCTCGGCCCGGGACTAGCGGATACAATGAGCAGTTCTTC. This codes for CASSARPGTSGYNEQFF.

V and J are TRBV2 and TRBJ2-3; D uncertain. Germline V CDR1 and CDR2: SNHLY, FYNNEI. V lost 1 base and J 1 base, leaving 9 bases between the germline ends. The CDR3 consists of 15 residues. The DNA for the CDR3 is TGTGCCAGCAGTGAAGGACTCCAAGGCACAGATACGCAGTATTTT. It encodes CASSEGLQGTDTQYF.

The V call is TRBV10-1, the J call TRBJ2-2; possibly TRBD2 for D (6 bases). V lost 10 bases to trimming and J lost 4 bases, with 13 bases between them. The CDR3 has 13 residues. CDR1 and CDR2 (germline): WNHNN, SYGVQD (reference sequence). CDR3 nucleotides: TGCGCCACCCGGGAGAGCCTCACCGGGGAGCTGTTTTTT. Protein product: CATRESLTGELFF.

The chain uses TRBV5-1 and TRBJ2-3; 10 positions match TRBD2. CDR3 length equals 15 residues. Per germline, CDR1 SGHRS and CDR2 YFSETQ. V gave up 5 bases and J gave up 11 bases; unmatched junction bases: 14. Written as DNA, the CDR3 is TGCGCCAGCAGTGCCGGCACTAGCGGGATGTTAATGCAGTATTTT. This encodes CASSAGTSGMLMQYF.

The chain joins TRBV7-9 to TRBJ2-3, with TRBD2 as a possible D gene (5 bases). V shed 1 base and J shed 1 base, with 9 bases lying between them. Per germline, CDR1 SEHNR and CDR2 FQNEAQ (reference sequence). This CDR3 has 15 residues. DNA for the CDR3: TGTGCCAGCAGCTTAGTCGTTAGCGGCACAGATACGCAGTATTTT. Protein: CASSLVVSGTDTQYF.